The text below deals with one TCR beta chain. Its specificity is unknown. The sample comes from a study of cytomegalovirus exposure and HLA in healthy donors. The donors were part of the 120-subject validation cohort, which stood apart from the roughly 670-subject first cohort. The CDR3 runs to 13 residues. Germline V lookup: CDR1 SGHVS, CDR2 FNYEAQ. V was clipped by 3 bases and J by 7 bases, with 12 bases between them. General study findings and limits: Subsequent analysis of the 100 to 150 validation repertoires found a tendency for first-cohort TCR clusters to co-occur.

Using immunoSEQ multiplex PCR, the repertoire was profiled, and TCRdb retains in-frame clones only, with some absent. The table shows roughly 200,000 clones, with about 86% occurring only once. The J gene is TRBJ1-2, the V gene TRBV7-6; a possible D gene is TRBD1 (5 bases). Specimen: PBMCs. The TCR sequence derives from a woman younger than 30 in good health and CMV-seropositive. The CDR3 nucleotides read TGTGCCAGCAGCTTGGGGGGGTCCGGTGGCTACACCTTC. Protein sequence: CASSLGGSGGYTF. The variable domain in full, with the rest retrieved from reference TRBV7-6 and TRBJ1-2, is GAGVSQSPRYKVTKRGQDVALRCDPISGHVSLYWYRQALGQGPEFLTYFNYEAQQDKSGLPNDRFSAERPEGSISTLTIQRTEQRDSAMYRCASSLGGSGGYTFGSGTRLTVV.